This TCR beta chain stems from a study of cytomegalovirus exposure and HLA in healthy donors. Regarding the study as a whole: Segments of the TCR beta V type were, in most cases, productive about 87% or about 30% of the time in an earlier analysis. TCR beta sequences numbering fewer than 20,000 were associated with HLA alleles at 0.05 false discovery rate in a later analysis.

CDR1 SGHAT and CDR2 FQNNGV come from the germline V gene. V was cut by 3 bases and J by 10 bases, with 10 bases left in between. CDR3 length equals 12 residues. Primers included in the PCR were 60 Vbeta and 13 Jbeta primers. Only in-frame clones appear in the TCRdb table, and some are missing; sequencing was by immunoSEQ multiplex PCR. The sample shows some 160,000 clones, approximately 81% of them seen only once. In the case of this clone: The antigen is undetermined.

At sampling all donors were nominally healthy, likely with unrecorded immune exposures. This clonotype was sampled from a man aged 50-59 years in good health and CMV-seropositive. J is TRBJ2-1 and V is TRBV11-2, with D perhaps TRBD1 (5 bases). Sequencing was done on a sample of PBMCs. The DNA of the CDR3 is TGTGCCAGCAGCTTCTTGTGGACAGAGCAGTTCTTC. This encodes CASSFLWTEQFF. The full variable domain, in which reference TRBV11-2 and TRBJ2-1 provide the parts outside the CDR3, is EAGVAQSPRYKIIEKRQSVAFWCNPISGHATLYWYQQILGQGPKLLIQFQNNGVVDDSQLPKDRFSAERLKGVDSTLKIQPAKLEDSAVYLCASSFLWTEQFFGPGTRLTVL.